The 4 T cell receptor beta chains below come from one sample, sequenced in a study of cytomegalovirus exposure and HLA in healthy donors. The PCR contained 60 Vbeta and 13 Jbeta primers. Assay used: immunoSEQ multiplex PCR; TCRdb lists only in-frame clones, some missing. The profile shows roughly 120,000 clones, around 76% of them singletons. Specimen: PBMCs. The receptors originated from a man aged 55 to 70 in good health and CMV-seropositive.

The table lists this clone with a few counts. The chain recombines TRBV11-1 with TRBJ2-7, with TRBD2 as a possible D gene (6 bases). Per the germline V gene, CDR1 is SGHAT and CDR2 is FQDESV (reference sequence). This CDR3 is built from 12 residues. The V gene lost 2 bases and the J gene lost 6 bases, with 8 bases spanning the gap. The CDR3 DNA sequence: TGTGCCAGCAGCTTACTGGGGGGCGAGCAGTACTTC. It encodes CASSLLGGEQYF.

The CDR3 is CASSSEETQYF. CDR3 nucleotides: TGTGCCAGCAGTTCTGAAGAGACCCAGTACTTC. The chain joins TRBV27 to TRBJ2-5, with D hard to call. Trimming cost V 4 bases and J 3 bases, with 3 bases left between them. This CDR3 is built from 11 residues. The germline V gene encodes CDR1 MNHEY and CDR2 SMNVEV (reference sequence).

This clone has a handful of counts. The J gene is TRBJ1-6, the V gene TRBV5-5; 10 bases are a match to TRBD1. The CDR3 has 15 amino acids. The V segment lost 4 bases and the J segment 8 bases; nucleotides outside the gene matches: 6. Germline V CDR1 and CDR2: SGHKS, YYEKEE (reference sequence). CDR3: CASSKWTGGDSPLHF. In DNA form, the CDR3 reads TGTGCCAGCAGCAAGTGGACAGGGGGGGATTCACCCCTCCACTTT.

In this sample, this clone turned up a few times. The chain is built from TRBV18 and TRBJ2-2, with 10 bases aligning to TRBD1. V dropped 0 bases and J dropped 4; count of bases not matched to a gene: 2. Per the germline V gene, CDR1 is KGHSH and CDR2 is LQKENI. The CDR3 totals 16 residues. CDR3 loop: CASSPPGTGATGELFF. The CDR3, as DNA: TGTGCCAGCTCACCACCCGGGACAGGGGCCACCGGGGAGCTGTTTTTT. The entire variable domain, with the rest obtained from reference TRBV18 and TRBJ2-2, is as follows: NAGVMQNPRHLVRRRGQEARLRCSPMKGHSHVYWYRQLPEEGLKFMVYLQKENIIDESGMPKERFSAEFPKEGPSILRIQQVVRGDSAAYFCASSPPGTGATGELFFGEGSRLTVL.